A selection of T cell receptor beta chains follows, all from one sample in a study of blood T cell repertoires in COVID-19. Clones were sequenced by immunoSEQ multiplex PCR, and TCRdb holds only the in-frame ones, with some missing. This table has 250,000 to 300,000 clones, under 90% appearing once. The sample was peripheral blood. These receptors were taken from a woman aged 60-75 years with active or convalescent COVID-19. Both conserved end residues are part of each CDR3. D genes are given only for firm matches. Size is stated for part of the rows, as once, few or many counts, or as a class when the clone is expanded.

TRBJ2-4 | 20 | - | TRBV27 | TRBD2 | TGTGCCAGCAGCCTTACTGGACTAGCGGGGGGATTCGGAGCCAAAAACATTCAGTACTTC | CASSLTGLAGGFGAKNIQYF
TRBJ1-2 | 15 | few | TRBV5-1 | TRBD1 | TGCGCCAGCAGGTCCACAGGGACAGCGGGCTATGGCTACACCTTC | CASRSTGTAGYGYTF
TRBJ2-2 | 13 | few | TRBV29-1 | - | TGCAGCGTTGATCGGGGGAACACCGGGGAGCTGTTTTTT | CSVDRGNTGELFF
TRBJ2-1 | 11 | - | TRBV12-3/TRBV12-4 | - | TGTGCCACTTACCGGGGCAATGAGCAGTTCTTC | CATYRGNEQFF
TRBJ2-1 | 19 | - | TRBV4-1 | TRBD1 | TGCGCCAGCAGCCAAGCCATGGGGACAGGGGTGTCCTCCTACAATGAGCAGTTCTTC | CASSQAMGTGVSSYNEQFF
TRBJ2-7 | 15 | - | TRBV7-9 | TRBD2 | TGTGCCAGCAGCCGCGGCCTAGCGGGGGACTACGAGCAGTACTTC | CASSRGLAGDYEQYF
TRBJ1-5 | 15 | - | TRBV4-1 | TRBD1 | TGCGCCAGCAGCCATGGCGGGACAGGGATGCAGCCCCAGCATTTT | CASSHGGTGMQPQHF
TRBJ2-3 | 16 | once | TRBV7-2 | TRBD2 | TGTGCCAGCAGCGACCGCCCTAGCGGGGGGACAGATACGCAGTATTTT | CASSDRPSGGTDTQYF
TRBJ2-5 | 19 | - | TRBV15 | TRBD1 | TGTGCCACCAGCAGAGATCCGGCCGAGGCAGGGGGCACCCAAGAGACCCAGTACTTC | CATSRDPAEAGGTQETQYF
TRBJ1-3 | 14 | few | TRBV6-5 | - | TGTGCCAGCACCGACACATACTCTGGAAACACCATATATTTT | CASTDTYSGNTIYF
TRBJ2-7 | 15 | - | TRBV6-6 | TRBD2 | TGTGCCAGCAGTTACCAGCGGGGCGGGCCCTACGAGCAGTACTTC | CASSYQRGGPYEQYF
TRBJ2-7 | 12 | - | TRBV5-1 | - | TGCGCCAGCAGCCGAGACGGGTACGAGCAGTACTTC | CASSRDGYEQYF
TRBJ1-1 | 13 | few | TRBV6-1 | - | TGTGCCAGCAGTGAAAACAGGAACACTGAAGCTTTCTTT | CASSENRNTEAFF
TRBJ2-1 | 13 | few | TRBV11-3 | - | TGTGCCAGCAGCTCGGGACAAGACAATGAGCAGTTCTTC | CASSSGQDNEQFF
TRBJ2-3 | 12 | few | TRBV4-1 | - | TGCGCCAGCAGCCAAGCTTCCGATACGCAGTATTTT | CASSQASDTQYF
TRBJ2-5 | 14 | few | TRBV2 | TRBD2 | TGTGCCACGCAACCTAGCGGGGGGCAAGAGACCCAGTACTTC | CATQPSGGQETQYF
TRBJ2-2 | 14 | - | TRBV7-3 | TRBD1 | TGTGCCAGCAGCTTACAGGGGGCCGTCGGGGAGCTGTTTTTT | CASSLQGAVGELFF
TRBJ2-7 | 13 | - | TRBV5-5 | - | TGTGCCAGCAGCTCGGACAGCTCCTACGAGCAGTACTTC | CASSSDSSYEQYF
TRBJ1-2 | 13 | few | TRBV12-3/TRBV12-4 | - | TGTGCCAGCAGTCCAGGGATTCACTATGGCTACACCTTC | CASSPGIHYGYTF
TRBJ2-3 | 14 | few | TRBV6-5 | TRBD2 | TGTGCCAGCAGTTGGGGCGGGGGGGCGGACACGCAGTATTTT | CASSWGGGADTQYF